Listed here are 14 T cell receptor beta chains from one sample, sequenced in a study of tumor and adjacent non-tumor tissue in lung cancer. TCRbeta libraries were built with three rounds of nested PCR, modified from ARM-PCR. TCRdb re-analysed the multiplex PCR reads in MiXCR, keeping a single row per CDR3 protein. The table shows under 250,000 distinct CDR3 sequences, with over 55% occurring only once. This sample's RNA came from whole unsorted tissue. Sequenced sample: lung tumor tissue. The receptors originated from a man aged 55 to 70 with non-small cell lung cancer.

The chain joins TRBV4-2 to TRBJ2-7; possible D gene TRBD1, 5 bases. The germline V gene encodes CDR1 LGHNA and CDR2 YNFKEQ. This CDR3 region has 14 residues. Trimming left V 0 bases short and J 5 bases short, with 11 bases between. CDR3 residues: CASSQEWTRHEQYF. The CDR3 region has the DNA TGTGCCAGCAGCCAAGAATGGACAAGGCACGAGCAGTACTTC.

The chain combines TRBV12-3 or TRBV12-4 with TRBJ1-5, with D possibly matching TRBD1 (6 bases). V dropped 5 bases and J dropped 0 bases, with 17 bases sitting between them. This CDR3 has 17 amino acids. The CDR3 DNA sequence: TGTGCCAGCAGTAAAACGACAGGCGTTTATAGCAATCAGCCCCAGCATTTT. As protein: CASSKTTGVYSNQPQHF.

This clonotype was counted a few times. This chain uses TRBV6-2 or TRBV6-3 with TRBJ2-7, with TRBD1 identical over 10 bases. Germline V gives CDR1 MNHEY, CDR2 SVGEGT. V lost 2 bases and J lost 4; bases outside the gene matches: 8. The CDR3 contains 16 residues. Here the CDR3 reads CASSYGLPDRGYEQYF. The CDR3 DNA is TGTGCCAGCAGTTACGGCCTACCGGACAGGGGGTACGAGCAGTACTTC.

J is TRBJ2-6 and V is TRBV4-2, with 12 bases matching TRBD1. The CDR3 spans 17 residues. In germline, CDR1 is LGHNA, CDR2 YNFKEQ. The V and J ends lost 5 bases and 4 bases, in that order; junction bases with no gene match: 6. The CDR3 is CASSAGQGATGANVLTF. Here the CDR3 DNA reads TGTGCCAGCAGCGCGGGACAGGGGGCGACCGGGGCCAACGTCCTGACTTTC.

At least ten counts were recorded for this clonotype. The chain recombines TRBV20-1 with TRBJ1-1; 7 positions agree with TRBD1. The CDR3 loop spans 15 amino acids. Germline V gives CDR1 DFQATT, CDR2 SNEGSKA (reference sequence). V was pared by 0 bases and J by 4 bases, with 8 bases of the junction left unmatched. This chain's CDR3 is CSAREARGVGTEAFF. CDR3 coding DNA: TGCAGTGCTAGAGAGGCCAGGGGGGTGGGCACTGAAGCTTTCTTT.

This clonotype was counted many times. The CDR3 nucleotides read TGCAGTGCTAGAGGACAGGGGGGCCGGGAGCAGTACTTC. Protein sequence: CSARGQGGREQYF. V is TRBV20-1 and J is TRBJ2-7, with 9 bases fitting TRBD1. This CDR3 has 13 residues. After removal of 1 base from V and 7 bases from J, the junction contained 5 bases not matched to a gene. CDR1 DFQATT and CDR2 SNEGSKA come from the germline V gene (reference sequence).

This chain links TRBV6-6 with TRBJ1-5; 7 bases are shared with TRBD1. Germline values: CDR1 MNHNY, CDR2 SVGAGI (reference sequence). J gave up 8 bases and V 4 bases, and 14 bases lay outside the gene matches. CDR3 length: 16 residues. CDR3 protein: CASSSKDRTFGEPQHF. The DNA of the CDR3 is TGTGCCAGCAGTTCCAAGGACAGGACGTTCGGGGAGCCCCAGCATTTT.

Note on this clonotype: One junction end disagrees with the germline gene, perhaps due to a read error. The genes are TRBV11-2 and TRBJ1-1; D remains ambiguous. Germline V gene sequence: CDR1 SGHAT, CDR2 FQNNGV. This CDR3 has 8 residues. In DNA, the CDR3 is TGTGCCAGCAACTCCCTTAGCTTC. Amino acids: CASNSLSF.

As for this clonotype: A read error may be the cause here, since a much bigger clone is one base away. CDR3 amino acids: CSAERESVGGAQYF. CDR3 DNA sequence: TGCAGCGCTGAGCGGGAGTCTGTGGGTGGGGCGCAGTATTTT. The V and J genes are TRBV29-1 and TRBJ2-3; 8 bases are shared with TRBD2. The CDR3 covers 14 residues. V shed 7 bases, J shed 10 bases, and the junction held 16 bases outside the gene matches. CDR1 is SQVTM and CDR2 is ANQGSEA in the germline V gene.

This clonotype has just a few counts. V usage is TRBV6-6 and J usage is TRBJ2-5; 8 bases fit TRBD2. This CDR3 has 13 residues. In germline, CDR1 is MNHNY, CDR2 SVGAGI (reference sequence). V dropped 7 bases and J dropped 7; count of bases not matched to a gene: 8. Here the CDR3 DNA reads TGTGCCAGCACCCGAGCCGGGGGGGTGACCCAGTACTTC. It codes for CASTRAGGVTQYF.

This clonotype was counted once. The CDR3 region is CASSQDNRRISGRGSEQFF. DNA of the CDR3: TGCGCCAGCAGCCAAGATAACAGGAGGATTAGCGGGAGAGGCAGTGAGCAGTTCTTC. The chain couples TRBV4-3 to TRBJ2-1; the match to TRBD2 covers 9 bases. This CDR3 is 19 amino acids long. Germline V gene sequence: CDR1 LGHNA, CDR2 YSLEER. J was trimmed by 9 bases and V by 0 bases; bases with no gene match: 18.

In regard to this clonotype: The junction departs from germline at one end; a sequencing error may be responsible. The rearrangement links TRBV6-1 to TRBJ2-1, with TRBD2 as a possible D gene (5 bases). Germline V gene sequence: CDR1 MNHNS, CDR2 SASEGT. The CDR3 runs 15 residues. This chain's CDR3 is CASSTTPTGNNEEFF. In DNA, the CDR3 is TGTGCCAGCAGTACTACTCCGACGGGGAATAATGAGGAGTTCTTC.

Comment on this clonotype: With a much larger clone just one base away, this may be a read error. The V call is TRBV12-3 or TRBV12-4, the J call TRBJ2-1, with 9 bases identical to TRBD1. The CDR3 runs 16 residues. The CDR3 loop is CASSSTGTGTYKEQFF. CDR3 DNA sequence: TGTGCCAGCAGTTCAACCGGGACAGGGACCTACAAAGAGCAGTTCTTC.

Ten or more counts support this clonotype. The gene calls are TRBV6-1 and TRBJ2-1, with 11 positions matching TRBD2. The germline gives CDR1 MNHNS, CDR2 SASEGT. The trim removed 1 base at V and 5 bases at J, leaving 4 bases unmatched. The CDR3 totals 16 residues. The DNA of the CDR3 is TGTGCCAGCAGTGAAGGGACTAGCGGGTGGAACAATGAGCAGTTCTTC. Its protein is CASSEGTSGWNNEQFF.